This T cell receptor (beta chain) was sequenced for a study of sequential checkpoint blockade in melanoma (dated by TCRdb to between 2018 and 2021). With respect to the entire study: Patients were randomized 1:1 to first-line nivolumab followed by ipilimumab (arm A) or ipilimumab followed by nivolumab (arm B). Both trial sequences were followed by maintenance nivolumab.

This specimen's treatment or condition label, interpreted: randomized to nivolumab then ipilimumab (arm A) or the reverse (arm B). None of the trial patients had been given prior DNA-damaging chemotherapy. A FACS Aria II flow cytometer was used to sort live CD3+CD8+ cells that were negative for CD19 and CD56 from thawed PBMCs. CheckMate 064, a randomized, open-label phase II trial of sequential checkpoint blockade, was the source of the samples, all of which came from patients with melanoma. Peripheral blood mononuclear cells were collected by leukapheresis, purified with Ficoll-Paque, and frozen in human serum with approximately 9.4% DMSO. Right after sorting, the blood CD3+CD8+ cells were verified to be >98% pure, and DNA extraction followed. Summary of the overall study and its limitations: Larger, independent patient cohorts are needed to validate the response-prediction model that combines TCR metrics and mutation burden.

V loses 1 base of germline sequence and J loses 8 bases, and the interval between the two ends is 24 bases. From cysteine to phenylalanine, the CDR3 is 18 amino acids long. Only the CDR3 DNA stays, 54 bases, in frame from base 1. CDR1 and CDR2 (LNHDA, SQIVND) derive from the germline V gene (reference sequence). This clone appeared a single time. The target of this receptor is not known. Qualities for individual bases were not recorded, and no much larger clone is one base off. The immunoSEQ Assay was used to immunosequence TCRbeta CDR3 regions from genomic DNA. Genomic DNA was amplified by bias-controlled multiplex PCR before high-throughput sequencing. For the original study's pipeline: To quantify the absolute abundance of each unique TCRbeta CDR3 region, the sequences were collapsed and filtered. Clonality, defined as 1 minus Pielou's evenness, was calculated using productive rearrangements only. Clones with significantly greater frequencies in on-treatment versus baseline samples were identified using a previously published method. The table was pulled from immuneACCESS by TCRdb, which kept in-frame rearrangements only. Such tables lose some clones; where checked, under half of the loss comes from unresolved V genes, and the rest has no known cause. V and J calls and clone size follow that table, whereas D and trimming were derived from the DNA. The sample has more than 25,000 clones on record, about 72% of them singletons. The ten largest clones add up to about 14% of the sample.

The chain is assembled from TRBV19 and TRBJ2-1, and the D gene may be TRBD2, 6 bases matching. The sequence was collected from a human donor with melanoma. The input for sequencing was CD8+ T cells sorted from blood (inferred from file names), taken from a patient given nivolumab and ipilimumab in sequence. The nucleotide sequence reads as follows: TGTGCCAGTAGTATAGGTTGGGGCGGGAAAGAGGTTGGGTATGAGCAGTTCTTC. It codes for CASSIGWGGKEVGYEQFF.